Described below is a single T cell receptor (beta chain) sequence and its context. Antigen unknown. Busulfan-fludarabine conditioning, marrow transplant, and cyclophosphamide on days +3 and +4 were administered. CDR1 and CDR2 (germline): SNHLY, FYNNEI. The V end lost 0 bases, the J end lost 4 bases, and 13 bases lay between the germline ends. This CDR3 is built from 17 residues. This sample is drawn from a study of T cells after posttransplantation cyclophosphamide. Study findings and constraints: Recipient CMV seropositivity and CMV reactivation strongly tracked TRB clonality. Donor-recipient repertoire similarity was low at 1-2 months, rising over year one.

Clones were read by immunoSEQ multiplex PCR, and TCRdb kept only the in-frame ones, dropping some. The sample contains about 7,800 clones, roughly 84% of which appear only once. The sequencing used PBMCs, collected after allogeneic stem cell transplant with posttransplant cyclophosphamide. The V call is TRBV2, the J call TRBJ1-6; D may be TRBD1 (5 bases). This TCR derives from a female patient aged 40-50 years who received an allogeneic stem cell transplant from an unrelated donor, was CMV-positive, and had no GVHD. Some T cells may be the graft donor's. CDR3 DNA sequence: TGTGCCAGCAGTGAAGCAGGGGAAGGGACTTATAATTCACCCCTCCACTTT. Protein: CASSEAGEGTYNSPLHF.